This T cell receptor beta chain was sequenced for a study of T-cell memory formation after mild COVID-19. The overall study: Largely donor-specific TCR clusters were found.

This CDR3 has 14 residues. The V gene lost 4 bases and the J gene lost 2 bases, with 9 bases spanning the gap. CDR1 and CDR2 from the germline V gene are SGHRS and YFSETQ. cDNA libraries for TCR alpha and TCR beta, carrying sample barcodes and UMIs, came from 5'RACE with constant-segment primers. In TCRdb, the 5' RACE reads were re-called with MiXCR into one record per CDR3 protein. The data hold 250,000 to 300,000 distinct CDR3 sequences, with approximately 18% observed a single time. Sequenced material: PBMCs or a T cell subset sorted from them (not recorded which). This TCR came from a man aged 18 to 30 who had mild COVID-19 (a few samples of this study predate the infection). Cell type and time point are not known. V usage is TRBV5-1 and J usage is TRBJ2-2; no clear D gene. CDR3 nucleotide sequence: TGCGCCAGCAGCCCAAATACAAACACCGGGGAGCTGTTTTTT. Residues: CASSPNTNTGELFF.